A single T cell receptor beta chain is shown here with its context. Antigen unknown. TCR beta libraries were made by quantitative 5'-RACE with molecular barcodes. MiXCR, run by TCRdb on the 5' RACE reads, gives a single entry per CDR3 protein. The profile shows about 220,000 distinct CDR3 sequences, 7.3% of them singletons. The record originates from a study of CD8 T cells in ankylosing spondylitis. General study points: Seemingly distinctive of ankylosing spondylitis blood was a TCR beta motif formed by eight highly homologous variants.

What was sequenced was blood, either unsorted or a sorted T cell fraction (not recorded which). This clonotype originated in a male donor with ankylosing spondylitis.

The CDR3 loop reads CASSARDRGYNEQFF. Here the CDR3 DNA reads TGTGCCAGCAGTGCCCGGGACAGGGGATACAATGAGCAGTTCTTC. The chain combines TRBV27 with TRBJ2-1; TRBD1 matches at 10 bases. Germline loops: CDR1 MNHEY, CDR2 SMNVEV (reference sequence). Losses at the gene ends were 5 bases for V and 4 bases for J; bases not matched to a gene: 5. The CDR3 loop spans 15 amino acids.